This entry lists 26 T cell receptor beta chains sequenced from one sample in a study of T cells after yellow fever vaccination (dated by TCRdb to between 2018 and 2021). Libraries were prepared through 5' RACE. The instrument given in TCRdb is Illumina NovaSeq 6000. Clones were called with MiXCR by TCRdb after fastp trimmed the public reads at Q25, and only in-frame beta chains were retained. Rows are combined by CDR3 protein, so each entry shows the most common genes and DNA. The sample yields 300,000 to 350,000 distinct CDR3 sequences; roughly 4.3% were counted once. The ten largest clones capture roughly 19% of the sample. The treatment or condition label, as the study defines it: live attenuated yellow fever vaccine strain. The source material was PBMCs, sampled 15 days after the yellow fever booster vaccination. All receptors derive from a man aged 18 to 35 who received the YFV17D yellow fever vaccine.

The genes are TRBV12-3 or TRBV12-4 and TRBJ2-1; D is unclear. CDR3 length equals 12 residues. Trimming shortened V by 7 bases and J by 6 bases, and 10 bases separated the two germline ends. The CDR3 DNA follows: TGTGCCAGCACTGAACGGTTCAATGAGCAGTTCTTC. Its protein product is CASTERFNEQFF.

This clonotype was recorded at least ten times. The gene calls are TRBV11-2 and TRBJ2-3, with 8 bases matching TRBD2. The V and J ends lost 2 bases and 3 bases, in that order; junction bases with no gene match: 4. CDR1 and CDR2 (germline): SGHAT, FQNNGV. The CDR3 is 15 amino acids. The CDR3 nucleotides read TGTGCCAGCAGCTTAAGTCCGGGGGGGACAGATACGCAGTATTTT. It codes for CASSLSPGGTDTQYF.

This clonotype was seen at least ten times. The V and J genes are TRBV9 and TRBJ2-1; maybe TRBD1 (6 bases). V was shortened by 5 bases and J by 10 bases, with 19 bases between the two germline ends. The germline V gene has CDR1 SGDLS and CDR2 YYNGEE. This CDR3 is 14 amino acids long. CDR3 amino acids: CASSLGRGNEEQFF. The CDR3 DNA reads as TGTGCCAGCAGTCTAGGCAGGGGTAACGAGGAGCAGTTCTTC.

The chain joins TRBV4-1 to TRBJ1-2; 10 bases match TRBD1. The V and J ends lost 4 bases and 2 bases, in that order; junction bases with no gene match: 7. Germline V CDR1 and CDR2: MGHRA, YSYEKL. This CDR3 region has 16 residues. Written as DNA, the CDR3 is TGCGCCAGCAGCCTTCCTCTGACAGGGGGCAACTATGGCTACACCTTC. This gives the protein CASSLPLTGGNYGYTF.

This clonotype has a handful of counts. The chain employs TRBV4-3 and TRBJ1-5, with D possibly TRBD1 on 6 matching bases. Germline CDR1 and CDR2: LGHNA and YSLEER. V gave up 0 bases and J gave up 2 bases, with 17 bases separating them. This CDR3 spans 18 amino acids. The CDR3 loop is CASSQDAGGWGGNQPQHF. The CDR3 nucleotides are TGCGCCAGCAGCCAAGACGCCGGGGGCTGGGGGGGCAATCAGCCCCAGCATTTT.

This sequence joins TRBV5-1 and TRBJ1-1; TRBD1 might be the D (5 bases). The germline V gene has CDR1 SGHRS and CDR2 YFSETQ. This CDR3 contains 16 residues. V lost 0 bases to trimming and J lost 0 bases, with 12 bases between them. CDR3 protein: CASSLVWDGVNTEAFF. DNA of the CDR3: TGCGCCAGCAGCTTGGTTTGGGACGGGGTGAACACTGAAGCTTTCTTT.

This clonotype has at least ten counts. This rearrangement joins TRBV6-1 to TRBJ2-7, with D unresolved. This CDR3 contains 14 residues. Germline CDR1 MNHNS, CDR2 SASEGT. Deletions cut 5 bases from V and 3 bases from J, with 14 bases between. This CDR3 reads CASSPAVLNYEQYF. The CDR3 DNA is TGTGCCAGCAGTCCCGCCGTCCTCAACTACGAGCAGTACTTC.

This clonotype appeared many times. The rearrangement links TRBV18 to TRBJ1-3; D perhaps matches TRBD1 (6 bases). The CDR3 length is 14 residues. The V gene's germline CDR1 is KGHSH and CDR2 LQKENI. The ends were cut back, 8 bases at V and 0 bases at J, with 11 bases in the middle. This CDR3 is CASSPDSSGNTIYF. The CDR3 nucleotides are TGTGCCAGCAGCCCGGACAGCTCTGGAAACACCATATATTTT.

The chain is built from TRBV12-3 or TRBV12-4 and TRBJ2-3; D is unclear. The germline V and J ends were trimmed by 0 bases and 0 bases, with 16 bases remaining between them. The CDR3 length is 18 residues. CDR3 nucleotides: TGTGCCAGCAGTTTAGCCCCCCAAACAACCGATAGCACAGATACGCAGTATTTT. Its protein is CASSLAPQTTDSTDTQYF.

Ten or more counts support this clonotype. The rearrangement joins TRBV7-2 to TRBJ1-1; D call uncertain. V was trimmed by 4 bases and J by 4 bases, leaving 7 bases between them. This CDR3 has 12 amino acids. Germline-derived CDR1 and CDR2 are SGHTA and FQGNSA. The CDR3 DNA sequence: TGTGCCAGCAGCTGGGGAGGCACTGAAGCTTTCTTT. Translating gives CASSWGGTEAFF.

This clonotype showed up many times. This CDR3 reads CASSAKGETPYNEQFF. The CDR3 DNA sequence: TGTGCCAGCAGTGCGAAAGGGGAGACGCCCTACAATGAGCAGTTCTTC. V and J are TRBV12-3 or TRBV12-4 and TRBJ2-1; D is tentatively TRBD1 or TRBD2 (5 bases each). V lost 5 bases, J lost 2 bases, and 16 bases lay in between. The CDR3 runs 16 residues.

This clonotype showed up just a few times. J is TRBJ2-5 and V is TRBV7-3; no clear D gene. The V end lost 5 bases, the J end lost 5 bases, and 12 bases lay between the germline ends. From germline, CDR1 is SGHTA and CDR2 FQGTGA. This CDR3 is built from 13 residues. Written as DNA, the CDR3 is TGTGCCAGCAGCCCGAACAACAAGGAGACCCAGTACTTC. This gives the protein CASSPNNKETQYF.

Ten or more counts support this clonotype. This chain joins TRBV7-2 and TRBJ1-2; D is ambiguous. Germline V gene sequence: CDR1 SGHTA, CDR2 FQGNSA. The CDR3 spans 15 residues. The ends were cut back, 3 bases at V and 0 bases at J, with 11 bases in the middle. CDR3 amino acids: CASSLLASPNYGYTF. The CDR3 DNA is TGTGCCAGCAGCTTGTTAGCCAGCCCTAACTATGGCTACACCTTC.

This clonotype has a count of ten or more. V is TRBV28 and J is TRBJ2-3; tentatively, D is TRBD1 (6 bases). CDR1 is MDHEN and CDR2 is SYDVKM in the germline V gene. The CDR3 consists of 15 residues. CDR3 DNA sequence: TGTGCACACCAGGGGCAGGGAAGAGTCACAGATACGCAGTATTTT. As protein: CAHQGQGRVTDTQYF.

In this sample, this clonotype turned up a few times. The rearrangement links TRBV12-3 or TRBV12-4 to TRBJ2-7, with 9 bases identical to TRBD1. The V segment lost 6 bases and the J segment 4 bases; nucleotides outside the gene matches: 7. The length of the CDR3 is 14 residues. CDR3 sequence: CASSPGTGKYEQYF. Here the CDR3 DNA reads TGTGCCAGCAGCCCCGGGACAGGGAAGTACGAGCAGTACTTC.

This clonotype was detected only a few times. The chain recombines TRBV2 with TRBJ2-3; D is possibly TRBD1 (6 bases). The V gene lost 9 bases and the J gene lost 0 bases, with 19 bases spanning the gap. CDR1 is SNHLY, CDR2 FYNNEI, per germline. This CDR3 is 16 amino acids long. In nucleotides, the CDR3 is TGTGCCAGATCCCCGGACAGCCACTCTAGCACAGATACGCAGTATTTT. It encodes CARSPDSHSSTDTQYF.

The chain recombines TRBV6-1 with TRBJ2-3, with D unresolved. Germline V gene lookup returns CDR1 MNHNS and CDR2 SASEGT. V was clipped by 1 base and J by 0 bases, with 14 bases between them. This CDR3 has 17 amino acids. The CDR3 protein is CASSEGVGYRSTDTQYF. In DNA form, the CDR3 reads TGTGCCAGCAGTGAAGGGGTGGGGTACAGAAGCACAGATACGCAGTATTTT.

The table lists this clonotype with a few counts. The chain is built from TRBV11-2 and TRBJ2-2, with D tentatively TRBD2 (5 bases). The CDR3 loop spans 16 amino acids. V lost 1 base, J lost 3 bases, and 12 bases lay in between. Germline V gene sequence: CDR1 SGHAT, CDR2 FQNNGV. The CDR3 DNA is TGTGCCAGCAGCTTAGTAGCTCAGAGGGACACCGGGGAGCTGTTTTTT. It specifies CASSLVAQRDTGELFF.

In its sample, this clonotype was seen many times. The chain has TRBV5-5 and TRBJ2-4; perhaps TRBD1 as D (6 bases). V was shortened by 3 bases and J by 0 bases, with 25 bases between the two germline ends. From germline, CDR1 is SGHKS and CDR2 YYEKEE (reference sequence). There are 20 residues in the CDR3. The CDR3: CASSSTSRLQGPEAKNIQYF. The DNA of the CDR3 is TGTGCCAGCAGCTCCACAAGTCGTTTACAGGGACCAGAAGCCAAAAACATTCAGTACTTC.

The rearrangement joins TRBV5-1 to TRBJ2-1; possibly TRBD2 for D (5 bases). The germline CDR1 and CDR2 sequences are SGHRS and YFSETQ. The CDR3 sequence is 16 residues long. Trimming left V 4 bases short and J 0 bases short, with 14 bases between. The CDR3 region has the DNA TGCGCCAGCAGCCTCGGACTGTTCAGCTCCTACAATGAGCAGTTCTTC. Protein: CASSLGLFSSYNEQFF.

This clonotype occurred many times. The J gene is TRBJ2-7, the V gene TRBV29-1, with a weak D call TRBD2 (6 bases). V was trimmed by 4 bases and J by 5 bases, leaving 15 bases between them. This CDR3 is built from 13 residues. Germline V CDR1 and CDR2: SQVTM, ANQGSEA. CDR3 residues: CSVVGRGLDEQYF. The CDR3 DNA reads as TGCAGCGTTGTCGGGCGGGGACTCGACGAGCAGTACTTC.

This clonotype has ten or more counts. This sequence joins TRBV12-3 or TRBV12-4 and TRBJ2-5, with 8 positions matching TRBD1. The CDR3 totals 15 residues. V lost 4 bases, J lost 1 base, and 5 bases stayed unmatched. CDR3 DNA sequence: TGTGCCAGCAGTTATGGACAGGGTGTCCAAGAGACCCAGTACTTC. Its protein product is CASSYGQGVQETQYF.

This clonotype occurred a few times. V is TRBV4-1 and J is TRBJ2-1, with D perhaps assigned TRBD1 or TRBD2 (5 bases each). The germline V gene has CDR1 MGHRA and CDR2 YSYEKL. The CDR3 is made up of 15 amino acids. V was shortened by 6 bases and J by 8 bases, with 20 bases between the two germline ends. CDR3: CASRKGVAHGDEQFF. The CDR3 nucleotides read TGCGCCAGCAGAAAAGGGGTGGCCCACGGGGATGAGCAGTTCTTC.

This clonotype was seen many times. The chain recombines TRBV4-3 with TRBJ1-1; TRBD1 matches 7 bases. V trimming: 1 base; J trimming: 4 bases; junction bases outside the gene matches: 6. Germline CDR1 LGHNA, CDR2 YSLEER. This CDR3 is 15 amino acids long. The CDR3 sequence: CASSQVEGAVTEAFF. The CDR3 nucleotides are TGCGCCAGCAGCCAAGTTGAGGGGGCGGTCACTGAAGCTTTCTTT.

The sample holds many counts of this clonotype. CDR3 in DNA: TGTGCCAGCAGTTCCCCAGGTGACTATGGCTACACCTTC. Protein product: CASSSPGDYGYTF. The chain has TRBV28 and TRBJ1-2, with unresolved D. The CDR3 is 13 amino acids. Germline-derived CDR1 and CDR2 are MDHEN and SYDVKM. The V gene lost 4 bases and the J gene lost 3 bases, with 9 bases spanning the gap.

This clonotype was observed many times. The chain carries TRBV7-9 and TRBJ1-4; TRBD1 matches 8 bases. Per germline, CDR1 SEHNR and CDR2 FQNEAQ (reference sequence). This CDR3 is built from 18 residues. The ends lost 0 bases at V and 7 bases at J; junction bases unmatched: 13. DNA of the CDR3: TGTGCCAGCAGCTTAGCGACGAACCCCCAGGGGGCATCTGAAAAACTGTTTTTT. The encoded protein is CASSLATNPQGASEKLFF. Variable domain in full (rest from reference TRBV7-9 and TRBJ1-4): DTGVSQNPRHKITKRGQNVTFRCDPISEHNRLYWYRQTLGQGPEFLTYFQNEAQLEKSRLLSDRFSAERPKGSFSTLEIQRTEQGDSAMYLCASSLATNPQGASEKLFFGSGTQLSVL.